This T cell receptor beta chain stems from a study of siplizumab effects on memory and regulatory T cells. Notes on the study in general: Whether the proliferating Tregs (from siplizumab cultures) were suppressive was not confirmed.

About this clone itself: Its antigen remains unknown.

This CDR3 is built from 13 residues. The germline V gene encodes CDR1 ENHRY and CDR2 SYGVKD. Trimming left V 2 bases short and J 0 bases short, with 5 bases between. Roughly 10^5 TCR templates underwent assay in each sample. Here immunoSEQ multiplex PCR was the method, and the copy in TCRdb shows in-frame clones only, minus some. The table shows roughly 120,000 clones, with about 90% occurring only once. Sequenced material: Tregs sorted from blood. The chain combines TRBV10-3 with TRBJ2-7; perhaps TRBD1 as D (5 bases). This sequence originates from a human donor in good health. Here the CDR3 reads CAISEDSSYEQYF. CDR3 bases: TGTGCCATCAGTGAGGACAGCTCCTACGAGCAGTACTTC.